Shown below are 27 T cell receptor beta chains from a single sample sequenced in a study of T cell repertoires in cytomegalovirus infection. These TCRs are of unknown antigen specificity. TCRdb re-derived calls from the reads in MiXCR, one entry per CDR3 protein. The sample lists approximately 110,000 distinct CDR3 sequences, over 9.5% occurring once. The sample was PBMCs, sequenced either directly or after in vitro stimulation (not recorded which). All receptors derive from a human donor in good health (CMV status not recorded). Some clones in this sample may be carry-over from other donors' samples.

This clonotype was detected many times. The chain's CDR3 is CAWSVRYTEAFF. Here the CDR3 DNA reads TGTGCCTGGAGTGTACGGTACACTGAAGCTTTCTTT. V gene TRBV30 combines with J gene TRBJ1-1; D is undetermined. The CDR3 spans 12 residues. V was clipped by 0 bases and J by 3 bases, with 5 bases between them. Germline V gene sequence: CDR1 GTSNPN, CDR2 SVGIG (reference sequence).

The chain joins TRBV20-1 to TRBJ1-3; D is undetermined. Trimming took off 0 bases at V and 6 bases at J, with 12 bases between the two ends. Germline values: CDR1 DFQATT, CDR2 SNEGSKA (reference sequence). The CDR3 totals 14 residues. The CDR3 coding sequence is TGCAGTGCTAGAGATCCGGTTTTCTTAAACACCATATATTTT. Amino acids: CSARDPVFLNTIYF.

This clonotype appeared a few times. The V call is TRBV7-9, the J call TRBJ2-2, with D unclear. Trimming took 4 bases from V and 6 from J, leaving 9 bases between them. The CDR3 has 13 residues. Germline loops: CDR1 SEHNR, CDR2 FQNEAQ (reference sequence). The DNA for the CDR3 is TGTGCCAGCAGCTGGGAAATCCCCGGGGAGCTGTTTTTT. This sequence encodes CASSWEIPGELFF.

The chain couples TRBV14 to TRBJ2-2, with D possibly TRBD2 on 5 matching bases. The CDR3 sequence is 13 residues long. V gave up 3 bases and J gave up 7 bases, with 9 bases separating them. The germline V gene encodes CDR1 SGHDN and CDR2 FVKESK. This CDR3 is CASSQEEIGELFF. DNA for the CDR3: TGTGCCAGCAGCCAGGAGGAAATCGGGGAGCTGTTTTTT.

The chain's CDR3 is CASSVGRGSRGETQYF. The CDR3 nucleotides are TGTGCCAGCAGCGTGGGCCGGGGTTCCCGGGGGGAGACCCAGTACTTC. The J gene is TRBJ2-5, the V gene TRBV9, with D maybe TRBD2 (6 bases). V shed 2 bases and J shed 5 bases, with 19 bases lying between them. CDR1 and CDR2 (germline): SGDLS, YYNGEE. The CDR3 runs to 16 residues.

This clonotype was found many times. The V call is TRBV12-3 or TRBV12-4, the J call TRBJ1-6; TRBD1 matches 7 bases. The CDR3 is made up of 12 amino acids. V lost 4 bases to trimming and J lost 10 bases; unmatched junction nucleotides: 1. This chain's CDR3 is CASSSGGSPLHF. The CDR3 DNA sequence: TGTGCCAGCAGTTCAGGGGGATCACCCCTCCACTTT.

The chain uses TRBV7-3 and TRBJ2-1; 13 bases align to TRBD2. There are 17 residues in the CDR3. The V segment lost 5 bases and the J segment 1 base; nucleotides outside the gene matches: 5. Per the germline V gene, CDR1 is SGHTA and CDR2 is FQGTGA. The CDR3 bases are TGTGCCAGCAGCCGGACTAGCGGGAGTGGGTCCTACAATGAGCAGTTCTTC. Translation gives CASSRTSGSGSYNEQFF.

The rearrangement joins TRBV6-2 or TRBV6-3 to TRBJ1-1; D ambiguous. This CDR3 is 13 amino acids long. Germline values: CDR1 MNHEY, CDR2 SVGEGT. Trimming removed 2 bases at V and 3 bases at J, with 7 bases between. CDR3 nucleotide sequence: TGTGCCAGCAGTTACGTCTCCTACACTGAAGCTTTCTTT. Translation: CASSYVSYTEAFF.

The chain combines TRBV7-2 with TRBJ1-5; weak D call: TRBD1 (6 bases). V lost 5 bases and J 7 bases, leaving 12 bases between the germline ends. The CDR3 sequence is 13 residues long. Germline V gene sequence: CDR1 SGHTA, CDR2 FQGNSA. The CDR3 DNA follows: TGTGCCAGCAGCACCCTACAGGGACAGCCCCAGCATTTT. Protein sequence: CASSTLQGQPQHF.

This clonotype has ten or more counts. The rearrangement links TRBV7-2 to TRBJ2-3, with D perhaps TRBD1 or TRBD2 (5 bases each). The V and J ends lost 4 bases and 0 bases respectively, with 14 bases between them. The germline CDR1 and CDR2 sequences are SGHTA and FQGNSA. CDR3 size: 16 residues. CDR3 loop: CASSSRQTISTDTQYF. The DNA of the CDR3 is TGTGCCAGCAGCTCCCGACAGACTATAAGCACAGATACGCAGTATTTT.

The chain uses TRBV6-6 and TRBJ2-3, with D tentatively TRBD1 or TRBD2 (5 bases each). With 5 bases removed from V and 0 bases from J, the gap between germline ends came to 15 bases. Germline V gives CDR1 MNHNY, CDR2 SVGAGI (reference sequence). The CDR3 is made up of 16 amino acids. The CDR3 loop is CASSPLRGGSTDTQYF. Written as DNA, the CDR3 is TGTGCCAGCAGTCCTCTTCGGGGCGGGAGCACAGATACGCAGTATTTT.

V gene TRBV29-1 combines with J gene TRBJ2-5; TRBD2 matches 9 bases. CDR3 length: 14 residues. In germline, CDR1 is SQVTM, CDR2 ANQGSEA. Germline trimming cut 7 bases from V and 3 bases from J; bases unmatched to any gene: 9. This CDR3 is CSAVLAGEKETQYF. The CDR3, as DNA: TGCAGCGCCGTACTAGCGGGCGAGAAAGAGACCCAGTACTTC.

The table lists this clonotype with many counts. The V gene is TRBV12-3 or TRBV12-4, the J gene TRBJ1-2; tentatively, D is TRBD1 (5 bases). The CDR3 loop spans 15 amino acids. Trimming took 1 base from V and 8 from J, leaving 17 bases between them. CDR3 residues: CASSLGAGSGGGYTF. As DNA, the CDR3 is TGTGCCAGCAGTTTAGGGGCAGGGTCAGGAGGCGGCTACACCTTC.

At least ten counts were recorded for this clonotype. The gene calls are TRBV7-2 and TRBJ2-2; D not resolved. Germline CDR1 is SGHTA and CDR2 is FQGNSA. The CDR3 loop spans 15 amino acids. The ends were cut back, 1 base at V and 3 bases at J, with 9 bases in the middle. Here the CDR3 reads CASSLDIQHTGELFF. The CDR3 coding sequence is TGTGCCAGCAGCTTAGATATCCAGCACACCGGGGAGCTGTTTTTT.

This clonotype was seen at least ten times. The rearrangement links TRBV12-3 or TRBV12-4 to TRBJ2-3; 10 nucleotides match TRBD2. V gave up 8 bases and J gave up 2 bases; unmatched junction bases: 16. The CDR3 has 18 residues. The CDR3 DNA is TGTGCCAGCGGACCGGGACTAGCGCTTAATTCGGACACAGATACGCAGTATTTT. It is translated as CASGPGLALNSDTDTQYF.

This clonotype occurred many times. This chain uses TRBV6-1 with TRBJ2-2; D might be TRBD1 (5 bases). This CDR3 spans 15 amino acids. CDR1 and CDR2 (germline): MNHNS, SASEGT. V was clipped by 3 bases and J by 2 bases, with 10 bases between them. The CDR3 sequence: CASSERQLNTGELFF. The DNA of the CDR3 is TGTGCCAGCAGTGAGAGACAGCTTAACACCGGGGAGCTGTTTTTT.

This clonotype was detected a few times. This chain's CDR3 is CASSLGRETGYTF. CDR3 bases: TGTGCCAGCAGCTTAGGCAGGGAGACGGGCTACACCTTC. The chain combines TRBV7-9 with TRBJ1-2, with D possibly matching TRBD1 (5 bases). The CDR3 totals 13 residues. Trimming removed 1 base at V and 8 bases at J, with 11 bases between. Germline CDR1 reads SEHNR; CDR2 reads FQNEAQ (reference sequence). The full variable domain, in which reference TRBV7-9 and TRBJ1-2 provide the parts outside the CDR3, is DTGVSQNPRHKITKRGQNVTFRCDPISEHNRLYWYRQTLGQGPEFLTYFQNEAQLEKSRLLSDRFSAERPKGSFSTLEIQRTEQGDSAMYLCASSLGRETGYTFGSGTRLTVV.

This chain connects TRBV15 to TRBJ2-3; 7 bases fit TRBD2. V dropped 5 bases and J dropped 1; count of bases not matched to a gene: 6. The CDR3 sequence is 15 residues long. Germline V lookup: CDR1 LNHNV, CDR2 YYDKDF (reference sequence). The CDR3, as DNA: TGTGCCACCAGCCAAGGACTAGGGGGCACAGATACGCAGTATTTT. Amino acid sequence: CATSQGLGGTDTQYF.

V and J are TRBV5-5 and TRBJ2-1; tentative D call: TRBD1 (5 bases). The CDR3 spans 14 residues. V was pared by 6 bases and J by 0 bases, with 10 bases between. Germline assignment: CDR1 SGHKS and CDR2 YYEKEE (reference sequence). The CDR3 reads CASIDSSSYNEQFF. CDR3 coding DNA: TGTGCCAGCATCGACAGTAGCTCCTACAATGAGCAGTTCTTC.

In this sample, this clonotype turned up many times. The rearrangement joins TRBV7-6 to TRBJ1-6, with D unclear. V was shortened by 6 bases and J by 8 bases, with 17 bases between the two germline ends. Germline V gene lookup returns CDR1 SGHVS and CDR2 FNYEAQ. The CDR3 length is 15 residues. Written as DNA, the CDR3 is TGTGCCAGCAGACGGGGTGCGGGCGCGCATTCACCCCTCCACTTT. Translation gives CASRRGAGAHSPLHF.

A note on this clonotype: One junction end does not reproduce the germline sequence, and a read error may be involved. The V and J genes are TRBV5-5 and TRBJ2-6; the D gene is possibly TRBD2 (6 bases). Germline CDR1 reads SGHKS; CDR2 reads YYEKEE (reference sequence). The CDR3 loop spans 17 amino acids. The CDR3: CASRWGEPNSGANALTF. The CDR3 region has the DNA TGTGCCAGCAGGTGGGGGGAGCCGAACTCTGGGGCCAACGCCCTGACTTTC.

This chain joins TRBV7-6 and TRBJ1-5; no reliable D call. This CDR3 region has 13 residues. From germline, CDR1 is SGHVS and CDR2 FNYEAQ. The V end lost 1 base, the J end lost 5 bases, and 6 bases lay between the germline ends. The DNA for the CDR3 is TGTGCCAGCAGCTTAGTCGGGGATCAGCCCCAGCATTTT. Amino acid sequence: CASSLVGDQPQHF.

The chain combines TRBV7-2 with TRBJ1-2, with 7 bases aligning to TRBD1. Per the germline V gene, CDR1 is SGHTA and CDR2 is FQGNSA. The CDR3 has 17 residues. The ends lost 4 bases at V and 0 bases at J; junction bases unmatched: 11. The CDR3 loop reads CASSSLRQGYANYGYTF. As DNA, the CDR3 is TGTGCCAGCAGCTCCCTCCGACAGGGTTACGCTAACTATGGCTACACCTTC.

CDR3 in amino acids: CASSSSAVLLSYNEQFF. CDR3 nucleotide sequence: TGTGCCAGCAGCAGCTCGGCGGTACTCCTCTCCTACAATGAGCAGTTCTTC. The chain uses TRBV5-3 and TRBJ2-1, with D unresolved. TRBV5-3 is an ORF for which the function is uncertain. The CDR3 length is 17 residues. Deletions cut 8 bases from V and 0 bases from J, with 21 bases between.

This clonotype showed up many times. CDR3 nucleotides: TGTGCCAGCAGCTTAGCTGCTAACGATGAGCAGTTCTTC. It encodes CASSLAANDEQFF. The rearrangement uses TRBV7-2 and TRBJ2-1; D unclear. CDR3 length: 13 residues. The ends were cut back, 0 bases at V and 8 bases at J, with 8 bases in the middle. Germline CDR1 and CDR2: SGHTA and FQGNSA. Full variable domain (outside the CDR3, taken from reference TRBV7-2 and TRBJ2-1): GAGVSQSPSNKVTEKGKDVELRCDPISGHTALYWYRQSLGQGLEFLIYFQGNSAPDKSGLPSDRFSAERTGGSVSTLTIQRTQQEDSAVYLCASSLAANDEQFFGPGTRLTVL.

There are many counts of this clonotype. The chain carries TRBV29-1 and TRBJ2-7, with 10 bases fitting TRBD1. The J segment lost 4 bases and the V segment lost 6 bases, leaving 6 bases of the junction unmatched. Germline CDR1 and CDR2: SQVTM and ANQGSEA. This CDR3 has 13 amino acids. CDR3 residues: CSVGGGQGYEQYF. The CDR3 DNA follows: TGCAGCGTGGGAGGGGGACAGGGGTACGAGCAGTACTTC.

This clonotype was found many times. The chain recombines TRBV6-1 with TRBJ1-2; D uncertain. The CDR3 is made up of 13 amino acids. V lost 8 bases, J lost 2 bases, and 12 bases lay in between. Germline V gives CDR1 MNHNS, CDR2 SASEGT. The CDR3 region is CASLPPSNYGYTF. In DNA, the CDR3 is TGTGCCAGCCTTCCCCCGTCCAACTATGGCTACACCTTC.